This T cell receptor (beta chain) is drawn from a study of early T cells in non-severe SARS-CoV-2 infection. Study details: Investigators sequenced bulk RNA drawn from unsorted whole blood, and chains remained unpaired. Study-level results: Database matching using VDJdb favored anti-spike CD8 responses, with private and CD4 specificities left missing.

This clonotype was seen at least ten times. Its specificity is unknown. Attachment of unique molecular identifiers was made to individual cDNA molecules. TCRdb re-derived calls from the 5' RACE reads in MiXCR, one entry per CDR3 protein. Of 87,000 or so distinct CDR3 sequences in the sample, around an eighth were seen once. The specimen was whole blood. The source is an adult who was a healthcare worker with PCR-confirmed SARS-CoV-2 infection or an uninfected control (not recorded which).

The CDR3 DNA is TGTGCCAGCAGCATACGAGGGGGCAGTACCTACAATGAGCAGTTCTTC. Its translation is CASSIRGGSTYNEQFF. This chain links TRBV12-3 or TRBV12-4 with TRBJ2-1; TRBD1 agrees at 7 bases. This CDR3 has 16 residues. After removal of 6 bases from V and 2 bases from J, the junction contained 10 bases not matched to a gene.